The rows below give T cell receptor beta chains drawn from one sample of a study of cytomegalovirus exposure and HLA in healthy donors. Generated by immunoSEQ multiplex PCR, the TCRdb table keeps only in-frame clones and is missing some. The table shows about 140,000 clones, with 60% to 80% occurring only once. Sample: PBMCs. The receptors shown here come from a woman aged 45-65 years in good health and CMV-seronegative. CDR3s leave out the opening cysteine and the closing phenylalanine or tryptophan.

TRBV27,13,ASSPWDGRADTQY
TRBV7-8,15,ASSLVQGLASTDTQY
TRBV28,10,ASSSVAFGYT
TRBV2,11,ASTGGDGYEQY
TRBV7-2,13,ASSPTGVETDTQY
TRBV9,13,ASSGGFSSYNEQF
TRBV6-5,12,ASSFGVDSYEQY
TRBV11-1,10,ASMTKGFNQS
TRBV11-2,12,ASSRERIRGTQY
TRBV30,14,AWREQQGPNFSEQY
TRBV5-1,13,ASSPAGTGADTQY
TRBV11-2,15,ASSALTGPISGNTIY
TRBV5-8,12,ASSRTGVGYGYT
TRBV7-2,16,ASSLVSGGSSGANVLT
TRBV28,15,ASSLSERRTVNTEAF
TRBV5-4,11,ASSLLGYNEQF
TRBV19,12,ASSYRDRGGEQY
TRBV10-3,16,AISPSPGQGGFNYGYT
TRBV19,13,ASSIQGVATDTQY